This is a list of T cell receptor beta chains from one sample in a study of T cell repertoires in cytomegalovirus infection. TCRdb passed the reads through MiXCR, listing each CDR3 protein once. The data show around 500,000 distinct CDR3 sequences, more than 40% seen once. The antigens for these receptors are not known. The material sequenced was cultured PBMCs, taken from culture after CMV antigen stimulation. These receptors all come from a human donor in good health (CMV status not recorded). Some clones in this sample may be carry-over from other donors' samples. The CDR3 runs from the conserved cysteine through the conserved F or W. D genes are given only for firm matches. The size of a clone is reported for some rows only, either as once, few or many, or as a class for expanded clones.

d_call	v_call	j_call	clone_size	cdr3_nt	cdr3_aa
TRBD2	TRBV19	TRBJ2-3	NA	TGTGCCAGTAGTATAGATCTGGTAGTAGCGGGCGATACGCAGTATTTT	CASSIDLVVAGDTQYF
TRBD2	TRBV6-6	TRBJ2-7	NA	TGTGCCAGCAGCTATAGCGGGGAAGACGAGCAGTACTTC	CASSYSGEDEQYF
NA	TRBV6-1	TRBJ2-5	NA	TGTGCCAGCAGTGAAGCGCATCGGGTGGAGACCCAGTACTTC	CASSEAHRVETQYF
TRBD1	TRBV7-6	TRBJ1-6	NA	TGTGCCAGCAGCCCGACAGGGGGAGATTCACCCCTCCACTTT	CASSPTGGDSPLHF
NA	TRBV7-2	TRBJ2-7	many	TGTGCCAGCAGCGTTGTGTTGTCGAGCGCATCGTACTTC	CASSVVLSSASYF
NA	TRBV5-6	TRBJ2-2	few	TGTGCCAGCAGCTTGGATGCGGGGTACACCGGGGAGCTGTTTTTT	CASSLDAGYTGELFF
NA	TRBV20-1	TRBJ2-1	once	TGCAGTGCAACGGCCAGGGGGGCAATTCGGAGCGAGCAGTTCTTC	CSATARGAIRSEQFF
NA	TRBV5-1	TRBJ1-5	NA	TGCGCCAGCAGCTTGGGTCCCAGGGACGGCGACAATCAGCCCCAGCATTTT	CASSLGPRDGDNQPQHF
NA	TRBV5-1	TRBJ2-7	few	TGCGCCAGCAGCTTGGCGGAGAGGGGAACAAGTAACTACGAGCAGTACTTC	CASSLAERGTSNYEQYF
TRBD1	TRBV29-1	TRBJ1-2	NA	TGCAGCGCGTACTCGCCGGACAGGGGGCCCTATGGCTACACCTTC	CSAYSPDRGPYGYTF
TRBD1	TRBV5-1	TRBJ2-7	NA	TGCGCCAGCAGCTTGGGGGACAGGGATTTTGTGGGAGAGCAGTACTTC	CASSLGDRDFVGEQYF
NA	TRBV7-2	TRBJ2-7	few	TGTGCCAGCAGCTTAGCTGTACGGGGGATGGAGCAGTACTTC	CASSLAVRGMEQYF
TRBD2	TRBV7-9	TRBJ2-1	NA	TGTGCCAGCAGCGAGCGGGAGGGCCGGAATGAGCAGTTCTTC	CASSEREGRNEQFF
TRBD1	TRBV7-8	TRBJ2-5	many	TGTGCCAGCATCCACAACAGGGGATCGAGAGAGACCCAGTACTTC	CASIHNRGSRETQYF
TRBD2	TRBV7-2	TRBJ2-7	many	TGTGCCAGCAGCCGAGCGGGGACCCAAAGCTCCTACGAGCAGTACTTC	CASSRAGTQSSYEQYF
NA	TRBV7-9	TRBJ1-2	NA	TGTGCCAGCAGCTTGGGTCATCAAGACTATGGCTACACCTTC	CASSLGHQDYGYTF
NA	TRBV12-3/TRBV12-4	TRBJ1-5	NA	TGTGCCAGCAGCGAACCGCCAGGGAATGGGAATCAGCCCCAGCATTTT	CASSEPPGNGNQPQHF
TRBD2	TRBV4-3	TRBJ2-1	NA	TGCGCCAGCAGCCCCCTCCCGACTAGCTACTACAATGAGCAGTTCTTC	CASSPLPTSYYNEQFF
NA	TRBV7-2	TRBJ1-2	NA	TGTGCCAGCAGCCCGGCGGGGATGATAACTTATGGCTACACCTTC	CASSPAGMITYGYTF